This T cell receptor beta chain was identified in a study of a mutant IDH1 vaccine in newly diagnosed glioma. The wider study: Beginning 4-6 weeks after radiotherapy alone, or with temozolomide cycles, vaccination took place. Therapy received beforehand was radiotherapy, temozolomide, or both, with most patients given both.

Clones were read by immunoSEQ multiplex PCR, and TCRdb kept only the in-frame ones, dropping some. The data contain some 44,000 clones, 65% to 90% of them singletons. Time point reported: week 35, safety follow-up. Vaccination used 300 ug of mutant IDH1 20-mer peptide per dose, with topical imiquimod. Germline CDR1 is MNHNS and CDR2 is SASEGT. The CDR3 is 15 residues long. Trimming pared 10 bases from V and 4 bases from J, leaving 17 bases between. Concerning this clone: Its specificity is not known.

The origin of this receptor is a woman between 50 and 59 years old with glioma. The input for sequencing was PBMCs, taken from a glioma patient whose treatment included an IDH1 peptide vaccine. The chain couples TRBV6-1 to TRBJ2-6; TRBD2 is a possible D gene (6 bases). CDR3 region: CATATGEAGANVLTF. The CDR3 DNA follows: TGTGCCACCGCGACGGGGGAGGCAGGGGCCAACGTCCTGACTTTC.